This T cell receptor beta chain was identified during a study of shared clonotypes between healthy human individuals. Study findings and constraints: Around 4.7% was the fraction of naive CD4 clonotypes found shared across several donors. Rarefaction showed sorted-subset sequencing was incomplete despite large depth.

Worth noting for this clone: Its antigen remains unidentified. Additional DNA sequences in this sample encode the identical CDR3.

The data were produced by immunoSEQ multiplex PCR, yet TCRdb's version contains in-frame clones alone and is incomplete. The sample yields about 2.4 million clones, 93% seen once. Trimming cost V 0 bases and J 1 base, with 6 bases left between them. The CDR3 runs 15 residues. Germline CDR1 MNHEY, CDR2 SVGAGI. Sequencing was done on a sample of naive CD4+ T cells from PBMCs. Subset reported: CD45RA+ positively selected. V is TRBV6-5 and J is TRBJ2-2, with no clear D. This TCR derives from a young man in good health. Some clones in this sample may be carry-over from other donors' samples. The CDR3 reads CASSYSNRNTGELFF. The CDR3 DNA reads as TGTGCCAGCAGTTACTCGAACAGGAACACCGGGGAGCTGTTTTTT.